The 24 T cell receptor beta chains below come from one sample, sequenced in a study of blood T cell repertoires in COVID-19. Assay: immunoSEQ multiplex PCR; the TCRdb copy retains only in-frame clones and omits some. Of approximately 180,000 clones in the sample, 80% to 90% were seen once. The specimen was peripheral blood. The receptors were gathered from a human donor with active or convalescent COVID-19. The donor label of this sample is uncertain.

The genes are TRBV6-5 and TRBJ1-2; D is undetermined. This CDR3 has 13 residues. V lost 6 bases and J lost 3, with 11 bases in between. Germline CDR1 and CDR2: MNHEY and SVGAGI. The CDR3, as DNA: TGTGCCAGCAGCTTAACAGCCCACTATGGCTACACCTTC. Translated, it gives CASSLTAHYGYTF.

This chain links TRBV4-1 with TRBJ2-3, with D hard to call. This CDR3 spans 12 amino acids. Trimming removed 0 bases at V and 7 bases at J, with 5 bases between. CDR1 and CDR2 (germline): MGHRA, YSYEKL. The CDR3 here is CASSQDPYTQYF. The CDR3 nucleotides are TGCGCCAGCAGCCAAGACCCGTATACGCAGTATTTT.

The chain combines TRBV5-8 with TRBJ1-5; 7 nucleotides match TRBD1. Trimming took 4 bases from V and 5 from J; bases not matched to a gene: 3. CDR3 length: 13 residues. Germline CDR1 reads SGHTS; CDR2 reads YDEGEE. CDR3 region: CASSPDRDQPQHF. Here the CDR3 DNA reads TGTGCCAGCAGCCCCGACAGGGATCAGCCCCAGCATTTT.

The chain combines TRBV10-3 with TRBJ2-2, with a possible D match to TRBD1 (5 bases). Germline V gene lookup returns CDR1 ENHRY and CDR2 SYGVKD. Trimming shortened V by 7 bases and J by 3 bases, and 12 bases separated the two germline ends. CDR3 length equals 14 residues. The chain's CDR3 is CAIKGRVDTGELFF. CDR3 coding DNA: TGTGCCATCAAGGGCAGGGTCGACACCGGGGAGCTGTTTTTT.

DNA of the CDR3: TGTGCCAGCAGCTCGGGACAGCAAGAGACCCAGTACTTC. It translates to CASSSGQQETQYF. This chain joins TRBV7-3 and TRBJ2-5, with 7 bases identical to TRBD1. Trimming took 4 bases from V and 2 from J; bases not matched to a gene: 1. The CDR3 runs to 13 residues. Germline V gene sequence: CDR1 SGHTA, CDR2 FQGTGA.

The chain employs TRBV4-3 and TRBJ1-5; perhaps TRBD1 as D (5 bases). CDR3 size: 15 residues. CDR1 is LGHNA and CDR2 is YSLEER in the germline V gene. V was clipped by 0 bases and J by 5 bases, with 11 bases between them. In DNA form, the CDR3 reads TGCGCCAGCAGCCAAGAATGGGGCCGAGATCAGCCCCAGCATTTT. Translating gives CASSQEWGRDQPQHF.

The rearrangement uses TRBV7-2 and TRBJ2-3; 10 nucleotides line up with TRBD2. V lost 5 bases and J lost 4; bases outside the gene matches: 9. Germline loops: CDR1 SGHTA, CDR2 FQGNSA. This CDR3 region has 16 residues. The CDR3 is CASSQSGGAVADTQYF. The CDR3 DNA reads TGTGCCAGCAGCCAGAGCGGGGGGGCCGTGGCAGATACGCAGTATTTT.

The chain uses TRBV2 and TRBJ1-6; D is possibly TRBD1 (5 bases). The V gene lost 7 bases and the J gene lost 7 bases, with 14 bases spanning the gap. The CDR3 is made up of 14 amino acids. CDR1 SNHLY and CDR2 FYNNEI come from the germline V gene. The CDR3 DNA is TGTGCCAGCAACATGGGGGGGGAGAATTCACCCCTCCACTTT. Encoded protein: CASNMGGENSPLHF. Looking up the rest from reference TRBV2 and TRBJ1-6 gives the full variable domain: EPEVTQTPSHQVTQMGQEVILRCVPISNHLYFYWYRQILGQKVEFLVSFYNNEISEKSEIFDDQFSVERPDGSNFTLKIRSTKLEDSAMYFCASNMGGENSPLHFGNGTRLTVT.

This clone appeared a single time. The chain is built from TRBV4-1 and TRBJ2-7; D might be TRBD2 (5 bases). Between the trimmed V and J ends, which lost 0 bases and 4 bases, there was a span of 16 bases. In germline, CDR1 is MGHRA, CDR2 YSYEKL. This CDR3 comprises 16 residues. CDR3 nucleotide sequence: TGCGCCAGCAGCCAAGATGCGAGGGTGGGGTCGTACGAGCAGTACTTC. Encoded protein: CASSQDARVGSYEQYF.

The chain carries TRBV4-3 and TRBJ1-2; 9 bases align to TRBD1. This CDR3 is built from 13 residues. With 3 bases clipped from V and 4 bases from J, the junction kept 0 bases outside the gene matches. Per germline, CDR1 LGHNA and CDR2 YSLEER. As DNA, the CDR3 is TGCGCCAGCAGCCAGGACAGGGGCTATGGCTACACCTTC. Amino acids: CASSQDRGYGYTF.

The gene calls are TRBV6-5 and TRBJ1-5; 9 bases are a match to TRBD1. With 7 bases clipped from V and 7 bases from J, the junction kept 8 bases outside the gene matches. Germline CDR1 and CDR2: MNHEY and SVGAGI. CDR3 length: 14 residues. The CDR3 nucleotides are TGTGCCAGCACCAAGAGGACAGGGGACCAGCCCCAGCATTTT. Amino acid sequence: CASTKRTGDQPQHF.

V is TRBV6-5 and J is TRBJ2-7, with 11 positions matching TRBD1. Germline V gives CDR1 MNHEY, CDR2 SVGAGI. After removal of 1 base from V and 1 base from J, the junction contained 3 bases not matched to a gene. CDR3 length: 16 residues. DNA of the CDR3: TGTGCCAGCAGTTACTTCCGGGACAGGGGGTCCTACGAGCAGTACTTC. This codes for CASSYFRDRGSYEQYF.

The CDR3: CASSRLRASGRRGSNEQFF. CDR3 in DNA: TGTGCCAGCAGCCGCCTAAGGGCTAGCGGGAGGAGGGGCTCCAATGAGCAGTTCTTC. The rearrangement links TRBV21-1 to TRBJ2-1; the table gives TRBD2 as D, unverified against the DNA. TRBV21-1 is a pseudogene locus. The CDR3 loop spans 19 amino acids.

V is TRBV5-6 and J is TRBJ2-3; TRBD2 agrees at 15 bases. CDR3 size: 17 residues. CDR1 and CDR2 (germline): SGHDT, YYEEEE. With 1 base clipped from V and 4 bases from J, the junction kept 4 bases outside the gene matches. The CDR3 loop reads CASSLRRTSGRADTQYF. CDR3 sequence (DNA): TGTGCCAGCAGCTTGAGAAGGACTAGCGGGAGGGCAGATACGCAGTATTTT. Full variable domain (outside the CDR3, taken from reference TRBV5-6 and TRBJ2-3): DAGVTQSPTHLIKTRGQQVTLRCSPKSGHDTVSWYQQALGQGPQFIFQYYEEEERQRGNFPDRFSGHQFPNYSSELNVNALLLGDSALYLCASSLRRTSGRADTQYFGPGTRLTVL.

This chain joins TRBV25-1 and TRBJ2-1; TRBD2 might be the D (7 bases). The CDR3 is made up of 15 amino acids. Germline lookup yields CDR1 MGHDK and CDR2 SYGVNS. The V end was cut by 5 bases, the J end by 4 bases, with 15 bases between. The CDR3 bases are TGTGCCAGCAGTCTCGGGGGGCGAGGGTACAATGAGCAGTTCTTC. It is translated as CASSLGGRGYNEQFF.

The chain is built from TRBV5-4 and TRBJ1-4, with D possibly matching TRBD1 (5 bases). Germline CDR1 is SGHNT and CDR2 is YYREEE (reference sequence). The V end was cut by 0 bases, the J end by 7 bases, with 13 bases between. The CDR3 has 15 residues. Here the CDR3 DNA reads TGTGCCAGCAGCTTGGAAGCAGGGAGGGGTGAAAAACTGTTTTTT. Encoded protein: CASSLEAGRGEKLFF.

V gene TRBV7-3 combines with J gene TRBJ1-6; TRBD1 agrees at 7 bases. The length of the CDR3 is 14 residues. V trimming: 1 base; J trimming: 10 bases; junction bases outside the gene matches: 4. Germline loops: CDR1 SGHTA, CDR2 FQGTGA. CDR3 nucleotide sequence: TGTGCCAGCAGCTTAAGACAGGGAGGCTCACCCCTCCACTTT. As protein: CASSLRQGGSPLHF. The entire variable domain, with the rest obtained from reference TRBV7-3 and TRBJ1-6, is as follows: GAGVSQTPSNKVTEKGKYVELRCDPISGHTALYWYRQSLGQGPEFLIYFQGTGAADDSGLPNDRFFAVRPEGSVSTLKIQRTERGDSAVYLCASSLRQGGSPLHFGNGTRLTVT.

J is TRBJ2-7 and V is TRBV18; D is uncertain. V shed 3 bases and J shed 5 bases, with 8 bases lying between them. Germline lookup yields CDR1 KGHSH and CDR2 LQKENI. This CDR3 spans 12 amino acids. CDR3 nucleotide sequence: TGTGCCAGCTCACCCCGCGAAGACGAGCAGTACTTC. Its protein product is CASSPREDEQYF. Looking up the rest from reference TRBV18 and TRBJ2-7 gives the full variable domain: NAGVMQNPRHLVRRRGQEARLRCSPMKGHSHVYWYRQLPEEGLKFMVYLQKENIIDESGMPKERFSAEFPKEGPSILRIQQVVRGDSAAYFCASSPREDEQYFGPGTRLTVT.

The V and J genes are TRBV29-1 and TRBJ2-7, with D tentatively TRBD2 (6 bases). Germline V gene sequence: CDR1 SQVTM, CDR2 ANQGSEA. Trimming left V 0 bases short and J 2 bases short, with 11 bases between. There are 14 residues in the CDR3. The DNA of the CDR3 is TGCAGCGTTGAAGATCTCGGACTAACCTACGAGCAGTACTTC. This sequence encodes CSVEDLGLTYEQYF.

CDR3 region: CASGQTNSPLHF. Here the CDR3 DNA reads TGTGCCAGCGGCCAAACTAATTCACCCCTCCACTTT. This chain connects TRBV7-9 to TRBJ1-6; D ambiguous. CDR3 size: 12 residues. From germline, CDR1 is SEHNR and CDR2 FQNEAQ (reference sequence). The V and J ends lost 8 bases and 6 bases respectively, with 8 bases between them.

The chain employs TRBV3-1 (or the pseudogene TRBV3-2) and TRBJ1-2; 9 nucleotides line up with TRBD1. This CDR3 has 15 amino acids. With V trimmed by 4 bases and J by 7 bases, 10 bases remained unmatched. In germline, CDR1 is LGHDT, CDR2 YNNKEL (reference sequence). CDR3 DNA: TGTGCCAGCAGCCCCGACGCCGGGACAGGGTTTGGCTACACCTTC. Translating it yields CASSPDAGTGFGYTF.

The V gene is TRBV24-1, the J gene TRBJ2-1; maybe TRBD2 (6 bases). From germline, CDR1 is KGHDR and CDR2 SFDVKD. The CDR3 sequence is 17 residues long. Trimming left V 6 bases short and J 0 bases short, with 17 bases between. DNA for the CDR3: TGTGCCACCAGTCGGAACACGGGACTCACCTCCTACAATGAGCAGTTCTTC. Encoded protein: CATSRNTGLTSYNEQFF.

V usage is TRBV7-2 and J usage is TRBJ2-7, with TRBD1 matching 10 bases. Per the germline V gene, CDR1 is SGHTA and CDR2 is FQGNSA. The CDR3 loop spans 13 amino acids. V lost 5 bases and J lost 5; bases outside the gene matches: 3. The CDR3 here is CASSPDRGDEQYF. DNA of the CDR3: TGTGCCAGCAGCCCGGACAGGGGGGACGAGCAGTACTTC.

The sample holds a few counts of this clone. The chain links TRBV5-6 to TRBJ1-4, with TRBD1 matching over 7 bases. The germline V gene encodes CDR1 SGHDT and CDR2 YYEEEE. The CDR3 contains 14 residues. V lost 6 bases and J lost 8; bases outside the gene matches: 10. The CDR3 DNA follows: TGTGCCAGCACCCTAGGACAGGCCCCCGAAAAACTGTTTTTT. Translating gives CASTLGQAPEKLFF.